The source of this T cell receptor (beta chain) is a study of blood T cell repertoires in COVID-19. Across the study: Samples came from the United States, Italy and Spain, spanning acute and convalescent COVID-19.

This clone was observed a single time. In the original processing: Nucleated cell number was recorded as an estimate derived from reference gene primer amplification. Produced via immunoSEQ multiplex PCR; TCRdb's table is partial and in-frame only. V and J calls and clone size follow that table, whereas D and trimming were derived from the DNA. The repertoire holds 470,000 or so clones, with 80% to 90% as singletons. V lost 2 bases, J lost 5 bases, and 7 bases lay in between. This CDR3 is 13 amino acids long. The V gene's germline CDR1 is KGHSH and CDR2 LQKENI. The chain is built from TRBV18 and TRBJ1-5; the D gene is possibly TRBD1 (5 bases). The sequence was obtained from a woman aged 25 to 39 with acute or convalescent COVID-19. Sequencing input: peripheral blood. The CDR3 region is CASSPGADQPQHF. DNA of the CDR3: TGTGCCAGCTCACCAGGGGCTGATCAGCCCCAGCATTTT.